A selection of T cell receptor beta chains follows, all from one sample in a study of human T cells and chemical hapten exposure. TCRdb reanalysed the RACE reads using MiXCR and keeps one entry per CDR3 protein. The data hold 35,000 to 45,000 distinct CDR3 sequences, with roughly 9% observed a single time. Material: whole blood, obtained in connection with sensitization to the hapten diphenylcyclopropenone (DPC). The receptors shown here come from a woman aged 25 to 45 with alopecia areata. Some clones in this sample may be carry-over from other donors' samples. Each CDR3 is given with its conserved first and last residue. D genes are given only for firm matches. A row's size may be missing; if present it is once, few, many or a size class.

d_call,cdr3_length,j_call,clone_size,v_call,cdr3_nt,cdr3_aa
-,12,TRBJ2-7,many,TRBV10-3,TGTGCCACAACGGACAACTCCTACGAGCAGTACTTC,CATTDNSYEQYF
TRBD1,19,TRBJ1-6,many,TRBV5-1,TGCGCCAGCAGCTTCAACCCGCGGACAGGGAGGATGGGGAATTCACCCCTCCACTTT,CASSFNPRTGRMGNSPLHF
TRBD1,12,TRBJ1-2,many,TRBV29-1,TGCAGCGTGGACAGGGAGGATTATGGCTACACCTTC,CSVDREDYGYTF
-,12,TRBJ1-6,-,TRBV28,TGTGCCAGCAGAAGACAGGCTTCACCCCTCCACTTT,CASRRQASPLHF
TRBD1,13,TRBJ2-7,few,TRBV28,TGTGCCAGCACAGGGGGCGTAGAGTACGAGCAGTACTTC,CASTGGVEYEQYF
-,13,TRBJ2-2,few,TRBV30,TGTGCCTGGAGTGATGGGGACACCGGGGAGCTGTTTTTT,CAWSDGDTGELFF
-,13,TRBJ2-7,once,TRBV2,TGTGCCAGCGGGGGAAAGGTGACCTACGAGCAGTACTTC,CASGGKVTYEQYF
-,14,TRBJ2-3,few,TRBV13,TGTGCCAGCAGCTTAGGCGGGGGCGGTGATACGCAGTATTTT,CASSLGGGGDTQYF
-,15,TRBJ1-4,many,TRBV18,TGTGCCAGCTCCCCCTACTTTGCGCCCAATGAAAAACTGTTTTTT,CASSPYFAPNEKLFF
-,14,TRBJ2-3,few,TRBV2,TGTGCCAGCAGCCAGGGAGAGGTCCCAGATACGCAGTATTTT,CASSQGEVPDTQYF
TRBD1,15,TRBJ1-6,many,TRBV7-9,TGTGCCAGCAGTCCCGGACAGGGGCGGACGTCACCCCTCCACTTT,CASSPGQGRTSPLHF
-,13,TRBJ1-6,-,TRBV6-2/TRBV6-3,TGTGCCAGCAGTGTCCGGATTGATTCACCCCTCCACTTT,CASSVRIDSPLHF
-,15,TRBJ1-1,many,TRBV2,TGTGCCAGCAGTGAAGTCGGGGGGCTGGGGACTGAAGCTTTCTTT,CASSEVGGLGTEAFF
-,14,TRBJ1-5,few,TRBV12-3/TRBV12-4,TGTGCCAGCAGTAGAGGTCCCAGCAATCAGCCCCAGCATTTT,CASSRGPSNQPQHF
-,14,TRBJ1-1,few,TRBV4-1,TGCGCCAGCAGCCCGTCAGGCTTGAACACTGAAGCTTTCTTT,CASSPSGLNTEAFF
-,16,TRBJ1-1,many,TRBV6-5,TGTGCCAGCAGTTACTCGAGATTCGCCTTAAACACTGAAGCTTTCTTT,CASSYSRFALNTEAFF
-,15,TRBJ2-5,-,TRBV7-2,TGTGCCAGCAGCCCCACTCGGACAGGAGGGGAGACCCAGTACTTC,CASSPTRTGGETQYF
-,13,TRBJ1-6,-,TRBV7-7,TGTGCCAGCAGCGCCGGACAGAATTCACCCCTCCACTTT,CASSAGQNSPLHF
-,15,TRBJ1-2,many,TRBV7-9,TGTGCCAGCAGCTTAGTCGGAGAAGCTAACTATGGCTACACCTTC,CASSLVGEANYGYTF
TRBD1,11,TRBJ1-2,-,TRBV5-4,TGTGCCGGATATCGACAGGGCGGCTACACCTTC,CAGYRQGGYTF
-,13,TRBJ2-7,many,TRBV5-6,TGTGCCAGCAGCTTGGCGGCTGGGGACGAGCAGTACTTC,CASSLAAGDEQYF
-,13,TRBJ2-2,-,TRBV27,TGTGCCAGCAGTCAGACAGTGTACGGGGAGCTGTTTTTT,CASSQTVYGELFF
TRBD1,15,TRBJ1-1,many,TRBV6-2/TRBV6-3,TGTGCCAGCAGTTACTGGACAGGGTTTAACACTGAAGCTTTCTTT,CASSYWTGFNTEAFF
-,16,TRBJ2-1,-,TRBV4-2,TGTGCCAGCACCAAAAGAGTCGGGCCACCCTACAATGAGCAGTTCTTC,CASTKRVGPPYNEQFF
TRBD2,16,TRBJ2-2,few,TRBV11-1,TGTGCCAGCAGCCTCCTTCGGGGGGGCTATATCGGGGAGCTGTTTTTT,CASSLLRGGYIGELFF
TRBD2,16,TRBJ2-1,-,TRBV19,TGTGCCAGTAGTATCCTAGCGGGGGGGCCCTACAATGAGCAGTTCTTC,CASSILAGGPYNEQFF
-,17,TRBJ2-5,many,TRBV5-1,TGCGCCAGCAGCCTAACTTCCACAGGGACGGGCCAAGAGACCCAGTACTTC,CASSLTSTGTGQETQYF
-,13,TRBJ2-2,many,TRBV6-2/TRBV6-3,TGTGCCAGCAGTTTAGCAGAGAACGGGGAGCTGTTTTTT,CASSLAENGELFF
-,13,TRBJ2-5,once,TRBV2,TGTGCCAGCAGGAGTAGCGGCGGAGAGACCCAGTACTTC,CASRSSGGETQYF
-,14,TRBJ1-4,few,TRBV6-1,TGTGCCAGCAGTGAAGCGCTACCTCCTGAAAAACTGTTTTTT,CASSEALPPEKLFF
-,15,TRBJ2-3,-,TRBV5-1,TGCGCCAGCAGCTTGAGTGAGGGGAGCACAGATACGCAGTATTTT,CASSLSEGSTDTQYF
-,15,TRBJ2-2,many,TRBV19,TGTGCCAGTAGTACCCACAGGGATCAGGACGGGGAGCTGTTTTTT,CASSTHRDQDGELFF
-,15,TRBJ1-4,-,TRBV25-1,TGTGCCAGCAGTTCCTCCGCAGGGTTAGGTGAAAAACTGTTTTTT,CASSSSAGLGEKLFF
-,14,TRBJ2-2,-,TRBV14,TGTGCCAGCAGGGAAGGAAGGGTTTCAGGGGAGCTGTTTTTT,CASREGRVSGELFF
-,13,TRBJ2-2,-,TRBV7-2,TGTGCCAGCAGCTTCTTGATAACCGGGGAGCTGTTTTTT,CASSFLITGELFF
TRBD1,14,TRBJ1-4,many,TRBV7-2,TGTGCCAGCAGCCCAGGGGGGGGTAATGAAAAACTGTTTTTT,CASSPGGGNEKLFF
-,15,TRBJ2-5,many,TRBV7-9,TGTGCCAGCAGCCCGGCTGCAGGGATCGTTGAGACCCAGTACTTC,CASSPAAGIVETQYF
-,11,TRBJ1-1,many,TRBV7-9,TGTGCCAGCAGCTTAGGCTTGGGAGCTTTCTTT,CASSLGLGAFF
TRBD2,18,TRBJ2-5,few,TRBV6-2/TRBV6-3,TGTGCCAGCAGCCTCCGGACTACAATACTAGCGTCCCAAGAGACCCAGTACTTC,CASSLRTTILASQETQYF
-,12,TRBJ1-5,many,TRBV28,TGTGCCAGCAGAGGGGGCAATCAGCCCCAGCATTTT,CASRGGNQPQHF
-,10,TRBJ2-7,few,TRBV2,TGTGCCAGCAGCCCCAACGAGCAGTACTTC,CASSPNEQYF
-,16,TRBJ1-2,many,TRBV25-1,TGTGCCAGCAGTGAATATGGGGACCCCAGGGGCTATGGCTACACCTTC,CASSEYGDPRGYGYTF
-,15,TRBJ1-6,many,TRBV3-1,TGTGCCAGCAGCCAATATCGGGGTACGGGCTCACCCCTCCACTTT,CASSQYRGTGSPLHF
-,13,TRBJ2-2,-,TRBV6-5,TGTGCCAGCAGGGCGGGGAACACCGGGGTGCTGTTTTTT,CASRAGNTGVLFF
TRBD2,14,TRBJ2-1,-,TRBV6-6,TGTGCCAGCAGTTCCGGCGGGGGGCACAATGAGCAGTTCTTC,CASSSGGGHNEQFF
-,15,TRBJ1-4,medium-sized,TRBV20-1,TGCAGTGCTAGAGCCGCGGGGGATGTCAATGAAAAACTGTTTTTT,CSARAAGDVNEKLFF
TRBD1,16,TRBJ2-2,-,TRBV30,TGTGCCTCGCAGTCGTGGGACAGGGGGCGGACCGGGGAGCTGTTTTTT,CASQSWDRGRTGELFF
-,12,TRBJ2-7,few,TRBV2,TGTGCCAGCAGTGTTGGGGTTGGCGAGCAGTACTTC,CASSVGVGEQYF
-,15,TRBJ2-7,-,TRBV7-9,TGTGCCAGCAGCCCAGGATCGTCTAGCTCCTACGAGCAGTACTTC,CASSPGSSSSYEQYF
TRBD1,16,TRBJ1-5,many,TRBV2,TGTGCCAGCACCATCGGACAGGGACTTAGCAATCAGCCCCAGCATTTT,CASTIGQGLSNQPQHF
TRBD1,15,TRBJ1-2,-,TRBV28,TGTGCCAGCACCCCCAGGGGGCGCGGGGCAGCCGGCTACACCTTC,CASTPRGRGAAGYTF
TRBD1,14,TRBJ1-5,many,TRBV5-6,TGTGCCAGCAGCTTTGGACAGGCCAATCAGCCCCAGCATTTT,CASSFGQANQPQHF
-,14,TRBJ2-3,-,TRBV12-3/TRBV12-4,TGTGCCAGCAGTTTTGCACTCTACACAGATACGCAGTATTTT,CASSFALYTDTQYF
-,15,TRBJ1-5,many,TRBV12-3/TRBV12-4,TGTGCCAGCAGTATAGGCAGGGCGAGCAATCAGCCCCAGCATTTT,CASSIGRASNQPQHF
-,16,TRBJ2-2,-,TRBV7-9,TGTGCCAGCAGCCCTAGACAGAATACGAACACCGGGGAGCTGTTTTTT,CASSPRQNTNTGELFF
-,16,TRBJ2-3,few,TRBV9,TGTGCCAGCAGCGTAGGCGGGAACAGAGCCACAGATACGCAGTATTTT,CASSVGGNRATDTQYF
-,14,TRBJ2-7,-,TRBV9,TGTGCCAGCAGCCCTCAGTCAGACCTCTACGAGCAGTACTTC,CASSPQSDLYEQYF